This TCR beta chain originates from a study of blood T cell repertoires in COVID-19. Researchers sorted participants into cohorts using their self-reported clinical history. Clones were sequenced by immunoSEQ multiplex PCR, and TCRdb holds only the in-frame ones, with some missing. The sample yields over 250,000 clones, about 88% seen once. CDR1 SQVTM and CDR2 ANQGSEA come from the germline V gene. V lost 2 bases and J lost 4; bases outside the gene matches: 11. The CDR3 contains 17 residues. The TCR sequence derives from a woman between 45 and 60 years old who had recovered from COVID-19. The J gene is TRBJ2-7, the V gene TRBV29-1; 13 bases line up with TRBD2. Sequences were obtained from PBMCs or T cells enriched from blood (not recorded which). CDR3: CSVEIASGLAGPYEQYF. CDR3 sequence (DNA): TGCAGCGTTGAAATAGCGTCGGGACTAGCGGGACCGTACGAGCAGTACTTC.